The 6 T cell receptor beta chains listed next were all sequenced from one sample in a study of T cell clonality in common variable immunodeficiency. Assay used: immunoSEQ multiplex PCR; TCRdb lists only in-frame clones, some missing. The sample has tens of thousands of clones, none seen only once. Sequencing used peripheral blood mononuclear cells. Receptors were obtained from a person aged 18 to 75 in good health.

This clone was seen repeatedly, ten times or more. The CDR3 bases that were read are TGTGCCAGCAGTTTGCGACAGGAACAACTATATGCAGATACG. Its translation is CASSLRQEQLYADT. In full, the CDR3 reads CASSLRQEQLYADTQYF. The V gene is TRBV28, the J gene TRBJ2-3; D is perhaps TRBD1 (6 bases). Read coverage stops 3 residues before the CDR3 terminus; the germline J gene supplies the remainder. The V end was cut by 3 bases, the J end by 4 bases, with 20 bases between. Germline assignment: CDR1 MDHEN and CDR2 SYDVKM. The CDR3 length is 17 residues.

This clone occurred many times. The read ends 3 residues shy of where the CDR3 ends; the end is completed using the germline J gene. The chain has TRBV2 and TRBJ1-2; D unresolved. The CDR3 length is 15 residues. Per the germline V gene, CDR1 is SNHLY and CDR2 is FYNNEI. V gave up 2 bases and J gave up 1 base, with 11 bases separating them. CDR3 sequence: CASSEYDISNYGYTF. The covered CDR3 bases are TGTGCCAGCAGTGAATACGACATTAGTAACTATGGC.

This clone showed up many times. The read halts 3 residues ahead of the CDR3 end, with the missing end drawn from the germline J gene. The V gene is TRBV19, the J gene TRBJ2-3; D unresolved. V dropped 7 bases and J dropped 0 bases, with 11 bases sitting between them. Germline values: CDR1 LNHDA, CDR2 SQIVND (reference sequence). This CDR3 contains 14 residues. CDR3 bases read: TGTGCCAGTACCCGAGAACAGAGCACAGATACG. Amino acid sequence: CASTREQSTDT. The complete CDR3 sequence is CASTREQSTDTQYF. Full variable domain (rest looked up from reference TRBV19 and TRBJ2-3): DGGITQSPKYLFRKEGQNVTLSCEQNLNHDAMYWYRQDPGQGLRLIYYSQIVNDFQKGDIAEGYSVSREKKESFPLTVTSAQKNPTAFYLCASTREQSTDTQYFGPGTRLTVL.

About this clone: The observed sequence ends 3 residues before the CDR3 terminus, with the missing tail filled in from the germline J gene. V usage is TRBV19 and J usage is TRBJ2-3; 9 bases fit TRBD2. With V trimmed by 1 base and J by 2 bases, 7 bases remained unmatched. The CDR3 runs 17 residues. Germline V gene data show CDR1 as LNHDA and CDR2 as SQIVND (reference sequence). The CDR3 sequence is CASSIGPSGRFTDTQYF. The DNA read from the CDR3 is TGTGCCAGTAGTATAGGCCCGAGCGGGAGGTTCACAGATACG.

This clone came up many times. Sequencing ends 3 residues short of the CDR3 end; the germline J gene provides the rest. The rearrangement joins TRBV29-1 to TRBJ2-7; 9 positions match TRBD1. Germline trimming cut 1 base from V and 4 bases from J; bases unmatched to any gene: 14. This CDR3 comprises 17 residues. Germline V gene data show CDR1 as SQVTM and CDR2 as ANQGSEA. CDR3 loop: CSVEGRRGQGDSYEQYF. The part of the CDR3 DNA that was read is TGCAGCGTTGAAGGTCGGAGGGGACAGGGCGATTCATACGAG.

This clone was recorded at least ten times. The CDR3 end falls 3 residues outside the read, so it is completed with the germline J gene. The genes are TRBV20-1 and TRBJ2-5, with 8 bases identical to TRBD1. The germline V gene has CDR1 DFQATT and CDR2 SNEGSKA (reference sequence). The CDR3 runs 14 residues. Unmatched junction bases numbered 9, after V lost 4 bases and J lost 5 bases. CDR3 sequence: CSATDQGAGETQYF. The part of the CDR3 DNA that was read is TGCAGTGCTACAGACCAGGGGGCAGGGGAGACC.